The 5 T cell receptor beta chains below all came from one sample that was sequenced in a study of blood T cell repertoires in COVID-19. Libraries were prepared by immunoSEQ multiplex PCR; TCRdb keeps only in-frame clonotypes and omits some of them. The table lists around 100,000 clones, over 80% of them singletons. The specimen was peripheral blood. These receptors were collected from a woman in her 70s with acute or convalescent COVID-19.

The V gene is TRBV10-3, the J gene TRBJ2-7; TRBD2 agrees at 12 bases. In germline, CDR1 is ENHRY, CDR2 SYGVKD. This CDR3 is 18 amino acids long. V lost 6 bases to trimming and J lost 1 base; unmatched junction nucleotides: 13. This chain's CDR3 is CAISASTSGGTRSYEQYF. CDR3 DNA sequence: TGTGCCATCAGCGCTTCGACTAGCGGGGGAACTCGTTCCTACGAGCAGTACTTC.

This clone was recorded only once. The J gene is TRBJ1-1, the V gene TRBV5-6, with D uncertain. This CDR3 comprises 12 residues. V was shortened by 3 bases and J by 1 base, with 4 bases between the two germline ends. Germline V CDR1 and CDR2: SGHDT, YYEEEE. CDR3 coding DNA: TGTGCCAGCAGCTCCCGGAACACTGAAGCTTTCTTT. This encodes CASSSRNTEAFF.

The CDR3 is CASRGATDTQYF. The CDR3 coding sequence is TGTGCCAGCAGGGGGGCGACAGATACGCAGTATTTT. V gene TRBV11-2 combines with J gene TRBJ2-3; perhaps TRBD1 as D (6 bases). Germline V gene data show CDR1 as SGHAT and CDR2 as FQNNGV. With 6 bases removed from V and 3 bases from J, the gap between germline ends came to 7 bases. The CDR3 sequence is 12 residues long.

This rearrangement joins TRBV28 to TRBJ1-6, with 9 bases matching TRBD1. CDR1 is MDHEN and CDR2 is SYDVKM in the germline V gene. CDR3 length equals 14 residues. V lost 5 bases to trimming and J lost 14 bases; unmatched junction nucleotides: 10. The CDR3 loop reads CASSPGDRDESLHF. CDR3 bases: TGTGCCAGCAGTCCAGGGGACAGGGACGAGTCCCTCCACTTT.

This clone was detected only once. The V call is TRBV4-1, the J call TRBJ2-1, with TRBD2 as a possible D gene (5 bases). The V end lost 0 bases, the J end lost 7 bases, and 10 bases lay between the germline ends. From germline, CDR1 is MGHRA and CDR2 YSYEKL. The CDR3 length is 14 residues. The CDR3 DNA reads TGCGCCAGCAGCCAAGACCCGACTATAAATGAGCAGTTCTTC. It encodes CASSQDPTINEQFF.